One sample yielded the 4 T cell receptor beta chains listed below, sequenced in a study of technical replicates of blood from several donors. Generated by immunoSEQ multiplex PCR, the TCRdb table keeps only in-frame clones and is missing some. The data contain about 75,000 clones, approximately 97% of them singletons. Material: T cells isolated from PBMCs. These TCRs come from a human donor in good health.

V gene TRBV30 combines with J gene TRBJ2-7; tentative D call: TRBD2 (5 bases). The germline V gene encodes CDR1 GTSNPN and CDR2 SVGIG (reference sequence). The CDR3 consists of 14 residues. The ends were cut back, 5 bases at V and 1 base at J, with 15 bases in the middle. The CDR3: CAWSAVGGSYEQYF. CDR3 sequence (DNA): TGTGCCTGGTCTGCGGTGGGCGGGTCCTACGAGCAGTACTTC.

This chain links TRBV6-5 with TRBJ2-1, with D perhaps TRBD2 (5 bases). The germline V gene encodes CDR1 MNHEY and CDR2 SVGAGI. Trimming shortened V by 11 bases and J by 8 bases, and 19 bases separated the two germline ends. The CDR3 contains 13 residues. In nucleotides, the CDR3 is TGTGCCGCCAGCTTCTCCTACGGGGATGAGCAGTTCTTC. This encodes CAASFSYGDEQFF.

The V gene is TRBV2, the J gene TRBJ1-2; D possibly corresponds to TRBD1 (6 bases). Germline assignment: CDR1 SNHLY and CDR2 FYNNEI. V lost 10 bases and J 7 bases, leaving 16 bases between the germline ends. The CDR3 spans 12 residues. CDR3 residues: CATPGGQGGYTF. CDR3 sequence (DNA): TGTGCCACCCCCGGGGGGCAAGGTGGCTACACCTTC.

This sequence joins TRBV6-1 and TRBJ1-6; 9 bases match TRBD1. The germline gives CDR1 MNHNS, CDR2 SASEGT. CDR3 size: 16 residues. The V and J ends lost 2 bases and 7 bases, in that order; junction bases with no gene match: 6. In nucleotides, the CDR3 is TGTGCCAGCAGTGAATCGGGACAGGGTTTCAATTCACCCCTCCACTTT. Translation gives CASSESGQGFNSPLHF.